These T cell receptor beta chains were read from a single sample in a study of control samples from healthy donors and cancer patients. Repertoires were generated with immunoSEQ multiplex PCR, while TCRdb's copy carries only in-frame clones and drops some. The sample has approximately 100,000 clones, roughly 92% seen once. The sequencing sample was made of blood. The source of these receptors is a human donor in good health. The donor label of this sample is uncertain. Both conserved end residues are trimmed from each CDR3. Each record gives: clone size, J gene, V gene, CDR3 protein. A row's size may be missing; if present it is once, few, many or a size class.

>.|TRBJ1-2|TRBV29-1
SVGPDRGNYGYT
>.|TRBJ1-1|TRBV6-2/TRBV6-3
ASSYRSGRGLIMNTEAF
>once|TRBJ2-5|TRBV24-1
ATSDSLLETQY
>.|TRBJ1-6|TRBV3-1/TRBV3-2
ASSQQGKSSPLH
>.|TRBJ1-4|TRBV7-9
ASSRTGTGEGEKLF
>.|TRBJ1-1|TRBV6-5
ASGGDPQLEAF
>.|TRBJ2-5|TRBV4-1
ASSQELAGRETQY
>.|TRBJ1-2|TRBV29-1
SGGTGDGYT
>.|TRBJ1-1|TRBV10-3
AIRGWFRGLYTEAF
>.|TRBJ1-2|TRBV15
ATSRENSGLYGYT
>.|TRBJ1-1|TRBV29-1
SVVAGGRTEAF
>.|TRBJ1-4|TRBV4-1
ASSQQQGREEEKLF
>.|TRBJ2-3|TRBV2
ASSVGTSGGRGDTQY
>.|TRBJ1-1|TRBV12-3/TRBV12-4
ASSASAGAEAF
>.|TRBJ1-6|TRBV2
ASSVDRGYVSPLH
>.|TRBJ1-2|TRBV6-6
ASSPRIHYGYT
>few|TRBJ1-1|TRBV5-4
ASSLADTEAF
>.|TRBJ2-2|TRBV10-3
AISDLAGPGELF
>.|TRBJ2-7|TRBV9
ASSVDFYTYEQY
>.|TRBJ2-7|TRBV3-1/TRBV3-2
ASSQSYEQY
>.|TRBJ1-1|TRBV11-2
ASSLYPGMNTEAF
>.|TRBJ2-4|TRBV6-5
ASSPGSGIQY
>.|TRBJ1-2|TRBV28
ASSATSGGGGYT
>.|TRBJ1-4|TRBV27
ASRDISTNEKLF
>.|TRBJ2-5|TRBV10-3
AISTGTGAFQETQY
>.|TRBJ1-2|TRBV24-1
ATSDSDRGDYGYT
>.|TRBJ1-2|TRBV19
ASSTGYKQAAYGYT
>once|TRBJ2-6|TRBV18
ASSPVQGYSGANVLT
>few|TRBJ1-2|TRBV18
ASSGSRQAANYGYT
>.|TRBJ2-5|TRBV9
ASSVSSGGAQETQY
>.|TRBJ2-2|TRBV5-1
ASSSLAGTTGELF
>.|TRBJ2-1|TRBV28
ASSGADLGYDNEQF
>.|TRBJ1-4|TRBV6-6
ASSRTGNQLF
>.|TRBJ2-1|TRBV28
ASSDPGGNEQF
>.|TRBJ1-5|TRBV2
ASSTRDSFSQPQH
>.|TRBJ1-1|TRBV19
ASSILGSEAF
>.|TRBJ2-3|TRBV15
ATAGGWADTQY
>once|TRBJ2-1|TRBV24-1
ATSDPQGSDEQF
>.|TRBJ1-3|TRBV6-5
ATKYGNTIY
>once|TRBJ2-1|TRBV27
ASSGQGSWNEQF
>.|TRBJ2-1|TRBV6-5
ASSSSGGSYNEQF
>.|TRBJ1-2|TRBV3-1/TRBV3-2
ASSEDRGRGYT
>.|TRBJ2-5|TRBV18
ASSLDRGGSAQY
>.|TRBJ2-2|TRBV6-5
ASTTGAAGTGELF
>.|TRBJ2-7|TRBV5-1
ASSIRQGNEQY
>.|TRBJ1-2|TRBV27
ASTARWDGYT
>.|TRBJ2-7|TRBV21-1
ASPSYEQY
>.|TRBJ2-7|TRBV27
ASSQTINYEQY
>.|TRBJ2-5|TRBV15
ATSGKAGHQETQY
>.|TRBJ1-5|TRBV6-5
ASSYDRGGQPQH
>.|TRBJ1-1|TRBV7-9
ASKRRGQGLYNTEAF
>.|TRBJ2-2|TRBV21-1
ASRVTRLGGELF
>.|TRBJ2-3|TRBV7-9
ASSSGDRDTQY
>.|TRBJ2-1|TRBV10-2
ASSEGLAGVVKSRQF
>.|TRBJ1-6|TRBV3-1/TRBV3-2
ASSQDRGYNSPLH
>.|TRBJ2-2|TRBV27
ASTPEGAGGRDTGELF
>.|TRBJ1-2|TRBV4-1
ASSHPEGSNYGYT
>.|TRBJ1-4|TRBV5-1
ASSPLFGIEQNPNEKLF
>once|TRBJ1-5|TRBV30
AWSEGTAVNQPQH